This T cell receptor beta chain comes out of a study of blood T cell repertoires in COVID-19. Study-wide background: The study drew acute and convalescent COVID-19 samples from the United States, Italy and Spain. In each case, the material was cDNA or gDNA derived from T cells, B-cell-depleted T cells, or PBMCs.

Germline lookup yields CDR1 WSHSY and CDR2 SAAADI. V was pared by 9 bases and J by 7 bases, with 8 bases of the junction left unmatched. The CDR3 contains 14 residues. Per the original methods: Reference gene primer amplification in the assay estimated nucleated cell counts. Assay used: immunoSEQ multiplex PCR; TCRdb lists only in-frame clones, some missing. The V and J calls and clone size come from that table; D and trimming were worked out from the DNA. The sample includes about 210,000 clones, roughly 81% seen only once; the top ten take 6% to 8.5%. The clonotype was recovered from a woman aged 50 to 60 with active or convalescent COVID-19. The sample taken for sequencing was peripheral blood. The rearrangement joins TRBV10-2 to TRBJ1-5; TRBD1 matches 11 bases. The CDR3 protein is CASRDRGSNQPQHF. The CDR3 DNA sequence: TGCGCCAGTAGGGACAGGGGGTCGAACCAGCCCCAGCATTTT.